In this sample, the clone carrying this TCR beta chain turned up a few times. The target antigen is unknown. The junction and the germline gene differ at one end; a read error may be behind it. The entry originates in a study of vaccination and CD4 T cells after COVID-19. Study-wide background: Stimuli were overlapping spike peptide pools of SARS-CoV-2 and three common cold coronaviruses (HCoV-NL63, HCoV-OC43, HCoV-229E).

As for treatment: approximately 11-day PBMC culture with coronavirus spike peptide pools or control peptides (ViraFEST assay). CD4+ T cells of the unexposed donor were collected before the COVID-19 pandemic (2011-2018). ViraFEST enlarged antigen-specific T cell populations with peptide pools and afterwards sequenced TCRs. Cells permitting, SARS-CoV-2 S/N served as probes for unexposed-donor CD4+ T cells, and four cold-coronavirus spikes did too. The Oncomine TCR Beta short-read assay was what sequenced the DNA obtained from cultured CD4+ T cells. Genomic DNA was taken out of cultured CD4+ T cells by extraction. A single record per CDR3 protein comes from TCRdb applying MiXCR to the PCR reads. The sample lists 12,000 or so distinct CDR3 sequences, about 39% occurring once. Notes on the study in general: Convalescent patients were relatively few, and early post-infection timepoints were missing.

The germline CDR1 and CDR2 sequences are MGHDK and SYGVNS. CDR3 length: 11 residues. V and J are TRBV25-1 and TRBJ2-7; D remains unclear. This TCR derives from a human donor in good health. Sequencing input: CD4+ T cells from blood, cultured in vitro. The CDR3 nucleotides read TGTGCCAGCAGCGAATTCTACGAGCAGTACTTC. It specifies CASSEFYEQYF.